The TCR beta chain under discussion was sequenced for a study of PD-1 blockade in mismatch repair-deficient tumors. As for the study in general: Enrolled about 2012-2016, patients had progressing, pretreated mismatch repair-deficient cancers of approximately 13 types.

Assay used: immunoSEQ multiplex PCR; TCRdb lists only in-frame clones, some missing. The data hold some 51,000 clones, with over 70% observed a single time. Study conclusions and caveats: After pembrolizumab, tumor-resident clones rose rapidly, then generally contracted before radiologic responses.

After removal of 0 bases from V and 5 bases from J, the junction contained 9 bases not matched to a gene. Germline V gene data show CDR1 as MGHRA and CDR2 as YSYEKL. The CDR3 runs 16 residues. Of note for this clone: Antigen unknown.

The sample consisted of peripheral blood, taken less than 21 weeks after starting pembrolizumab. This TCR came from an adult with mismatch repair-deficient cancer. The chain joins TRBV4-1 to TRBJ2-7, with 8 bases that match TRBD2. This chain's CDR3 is CASSQEAASGSHEQYF. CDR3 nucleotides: TGCGCCAGCAGCCAAGAGGCCGCCAGCGGGAGCCACGAGCAGTACTTC.